These 17 T cell receptor beta chains originate from one sample sequenced in a study of Graves' ophthalmopathy and Graves' hyperthyroidism. Amplification from RNA transcripts yielded the TCR beta CDR3 regions. HTBI primers were used in a first-round RT-PCR, which preceded a second-round multiplex PCR. TCRdb itself ran the multiplex PCR reads through MiXCR, one entry per CDR3 protein. The profile shows a few hundred thousand distinct CDR3 sequences, 20% to 25% of them singletons. Input material: peripheral blood. Source of these receptors: a woman aged 45-65 years with Graves' ophthalmopathy.

Of note for this clonotype: Germline and junction disagree at one end, which may indicate a read error. V usage is TRBV5-1 and J usage is TRBJ2-7; D is unresolved. The CDR3 extends over 15 amino acids. CDR1 is SGHRS, CDR2 YFSETQ, per germline. CDR3 amino acids: CVSSLLGPSSYEQYF. Written as DNA, the CDR3 is TGCGTCAGCAGCTTACTGGGTCCCAGCTCCTACGAGCAGTACTTC.

This clonotype was counted ten times or more. The rearrangement joins TRBV6-1 to TRBJ2-7; 10 nucleotides line up with TRBD1. This CDR3 is built from 15 residues. CDR1 MNHNS and CDR2 SASEGT come from the germline V gene. Losses at the gene ends were 7 bases for V and 3 bases for J; bases not matched to a gene: 9. The CDR3 region is CASTGTGEVGYEQYF. In DNA form, the CDR3 reads TGTGCCAGCACCGGGACAGGGGAGGTCGGCTACGAGCAGTACTTC.

This clonotype was picked up many times. The chain combines TRBV6-1 with TRBJ2-7; D is unclear. The length of the CDR3 is 12 residues. In germline, CDR1 is MNHNS, CDR2 SASEGT. Trimming left V 5 bases short and J 4 bases short, with 9 bases between. In DNA, the CDR3 is TGTGCCAGCAGTCAAGACCCTTACGAGCAGTACTTC. It yields the protein CASSQDPYEQYF.

The chain employs TRBV24-1 and TRBJ1-2; no reliable D call. Germline CDR1 and CDR2: KGHDR and SFDVKD. The CDR3 spans 16 residues. The V gene lost 2 bases and the J gene lost 0 bases, with 12 bases spanning the gap. CDR3 coding DNA: TGTGCCACCAGTGATTCGTTAGGAGGTCCTAACTATGGCTACACCTTC. As protein: CATSDSLGGPNYGYTF.

This clonotype was seen a few times. Mismatch with germline at one junction end may stem from a read error. The V call is TRBV5-1, the J call TRBJ2-2; TRBD2 matches at 13 bases. This CDR3 comprises 18 residues. Germline values: CDR1 SGHRS, CDR2 YFSETQ. The CDR3 DNA reads as TGCGCCAGCAGCTTTTTGGGACTAGCGGGATCGAACACCGGGGAGCTGCTTTTT. This encodes CASSFLGLAGSNTGELLF.

The genes are TRBV3-1 and TRBJ1-2, with D perhaps TRBD1 (6 bases). Per the germline V gene, CDR1 is LGHDT and CDR2 is YNNKEL (reference sequence). The V gene lost 4 bases and the J gene lost 0 bases, with 12 bases spanning the gap. This CDR3 has 15 residues. CDR3 in amino acids: CASSLDSTANYGYTF. CDR3 in DNA: TGTGCCAGCAGCCTGGACAGTACGGCTAACTATGGCTACACCTTC. Combining the CDR3 with reference TRBV3-1 and TRBJ1-2 gives the whole variable domain DTAVSQTPKYLVTQMGNDKSIKCEQNLGHDTMYWYKQDSKKFLKIMFSYNNKELIINETVPNRFSPKSPDKAHLNLHINSLELGDSAVYFCASSLDSTANYGYTFGSGTRLTVV.

This clonotype was observed at least ten times. The V gene is TRBV30, the J gene TRBJ2-7, with D perhaps given as TRBD1 or TRBD2 (5 bases each). Trimming took 0 bases from V and 5 from J, leaving 11 bases between them. The CDR3 has 13 residues. Germline CDR1 reads GTSNPN; CDR2 reads SVGIG (reference sequence). CDR3 amino acids: CAWSVGRGDEQYF. DNA of the CDR3: TGTGCCTGGAGTGTAGGTAGGGGAGACGAGCAGTACTTC.

The sample holds many counts of this clonotype. This chain joins TRBV28 and TRBJ2-7, with a weak D call TRBD1 (5 bases). Trimming stripped 6 bases from V and 7 bases from J, with 22 bases between. The CDR3 sequence is 15 residues long. Per germline, CDR1 MDHEN and CDR2 SYDVKM. The CDR3 loop is CASRGPSGPSGEQYF. As DNA, the CDR3 is TGTGCCAGCAGGGGGCCTTCGGGTCCTTCTGGAGAGCAGTACTTC.

This clonotype was detected many times. The gene calls are TRBV12-3 or TRBV12-4 and TRBJ2-2; TRBD2 aligns across 13 bases. CDR3 length equals 17 residues. The trim removed 5 bases at V and 0 bases at J, leaving 3 bases unmatched. CDR3 coding DNA: TGTGCCAGCAGTAAAGGACTAGCGGGAGCGAACACCGGGGAGCTGTTTTTT. Encoded protein: CASSKGLAGANTGELFF.

Only one count was recorded for this clonotype. The chain has TRBV10-3 and TRBJ2-6, with 9 bases lining up with TRBD2. The CDR3 sequence is 19 residues long. The J segment lost 2 bases and the V segment lost 2 bases, leaving 10 bases of the junction unmatched. The germline V gene encodes CDR1 ENHRY and CDR2 SYGVKD. As DNA, the CDR3 is TGTGCCATCAGTGAGAGGTTAGCGGGAGTAAATCCTGGGGCCAACGTCCTGACTTTC. This encodes CAISERLAGVNPGANVLTF.

This clonotype is a singleton in its sample. A much bigger clone sits one base away, suggesting this may be a read error. The chain employs TRBV12-3 or TRBV12-4 and TRBJ2-7, with 10 bases fitting TRBD1. CDR3 length: 16 amino acids. V lost 10 bases, J lost 6 bases, and 18 bases stayed unmatched. The CDR3 protein is CAITPAGQGFGGEQYF. In DNA form, the CDR3 reads TGTGCCATCACCCCGGCGGGACAGGGGTTTGGCGGCGAGCAGTACTTC.

This clonotype was picked up many times. The J gene is TRBJ2-5, the V gene TRBV2; 7 positions agree with TRBD1. This CDR3 region has 14 residues. Germline V gives CDR1 SNHLY, CDR2 FYNNEI. V lost 6 bases and J lost 5; bases outside the gene matches: 9. The CDR3 is CASREQGIVETQYF. CDR3 DNA: TGTGCCAGCAGAGAACAGGGGATAGTCGAGACCCAGTACTTC.

This clonotype was observed many times. The chain recombines TRBV20-1 with TRBJ2-2; a weak D match, TRBD1 (5 bases). With 1 base removed from V and 4 bases from J, the gap between germline ends came to 10 bases. In germline, CDR1 is DFQATT, CDR2 SNEGSKA (reference sequence). This CDR3 is 14 amino acids long. The chain's CDR3 is CSARGQGLTGELFF. The CDR3 DNA sequence: TGCAGTGCTAGAGGTCAGGGTCTCACCGGGGAGCTGTTTTTT.

This clonotype was detected many times. This rearrangement joins TRBV20-1 to TRBJ1-1; D is unclear. Germline V CDR1 and CDR2: DFQATT, SNEGSKA (reference sequence). V lost 3 bases, J lost 4 bases, and 21 bases lay in between. The CDR3 spans 16 residues. CDR3 DNA sequence: TGCAGTGCTAGGTCCCTTCGGCGGGGAGGCGGCACTGAAGCTTTCTTT. Residues: CSARSLRRGGGTEAFF.

This clonotype was recorded a few times. One base away lies a much larger clone, so this may be a sequencing read error. This rearrangement joins TRBV6-5 to TRBJ1-1; no reliable D call. CDR3 length: 12 amino acids. The germline V gene has CDR1 MNHEY and CDR2 SVGAGI. Trimming removed 2 bases from V and 10 bases from J, with 11 bases in between. This CDR3 is CASSYAVAGAFF. CDR3 DNA sequence: TGTGCCAGCAGTTACGCGGTGGCTGGAGCTTTCTTT.

This clonotype was recorded at least ten times. This chain joins TRBV10-3 and TRBJ2-5; 9 bases are shared with TRBD2. CDR1 is ENHRY and CDR2 is SYGVKD in the germline V gene. The V gene end was trimmed by 5 bases and the J gene end by 1 base; junction bases not matched to a gene: 2. The CDR3 spans 14 residues. The CDR3 spells CAISQREVQETQYF. The CDR3 bases are TGTGCCATCAGTCAGCGGGAGGTCCAAGAGACCCAGTACTTC.

The sample holds many counts of this clonotype. This chain links TRBV20-1 with TRBJ1-5, with 8 nucleotides matching TRBD1. The J segment lost 5 bases and the V segment lost 4 bases, leaving 7 bases of the junction unmatched. CDR3 length: 14 amino acids. Germline V gene data show CDR1 as DFQATT and CDR2 as SNEGSKA (reference sequence). The DNA of the CDR3 is TGCAGTGCTACCGACAGGGGTCCCGATCAGCCCCAGCATTTT. This translates into CSATDRGPDQPQHF.